This T cell receptor (beta chain) was retrieved from a study of graft-versus-host responses after intestinal transplantation. Study-wide results and caveats: Among recipient marrow samples, GvH clones were found; some appeared first in ileum or blood. Allografts of patients with graft-donor T cell macrochimerism showed high graft-versus-host to host-versus-graft clone ratios.

Clones were read by immunoSEQ multiplex PCR, and TCRdb kept only the in-frame ones, dropping some. The sample holds some 150,000 clones, roughly 91% seen once. Trimming stripped 1 base from V and 5 bases from J, with 14 bases between. Germline CDR1 is LNHNV and CDR2 is YYDKDF (reference sequence). The CDR3 consists of 15 residues. Comment on this clone: Antigen: not known.

The sample was unstimulated CD4+ T cells sorted from spleen or lymph node cells, taken before intestinal transplant. The chain links TRBV15 to TRBJ1-2; D possibly corresponds to TRBD1 (6 bases). This clonotype was obtained from a human donor who received an intestinal transplant. The CDR3 DNA sequence: TGTGCCACCAGCAGAGGGCCCGGACAGATTTATGGCTACACCTTC. It is translated as CATSRGPGQIYGYTF.